The following is a T cell receptor beta chain sequence with its context. Its ends do not fully match the called genes, so a read error is possible. A sample-barcoded 5' primer and a J-beta primer mix were used in a second PCR of roughly 6 to 12 cycles. TCRdb reanalysed the 5' RACE reads using MiXCR and keeps one entry per CDR3 protein. The table includes 800,000 to 950,000 distinct CDR3 sequences, 29% detected once. This CDR3 spans 14 amino acids. Germline CDR1 is SGHDN and CDR2 is FVKESK. The data belong to a study of blood T cells in healthy people across ages. The data were also submitted as part of a second study, on T cells of mothers and their children.

The chain links TRBV14 to TRBJ1-2, with TRBD1 as a possible D gene (5 bases). Sequencing used blood. This clonotype was sampled from a woman in her thirties or forties in good health. The CDR3 protein is CTSSQVRGNYGYTF. For the CDR3, the DNA is TGTACCAGCAGCCAAGTTCGGGGGAACTATGGCTACACCTTC.